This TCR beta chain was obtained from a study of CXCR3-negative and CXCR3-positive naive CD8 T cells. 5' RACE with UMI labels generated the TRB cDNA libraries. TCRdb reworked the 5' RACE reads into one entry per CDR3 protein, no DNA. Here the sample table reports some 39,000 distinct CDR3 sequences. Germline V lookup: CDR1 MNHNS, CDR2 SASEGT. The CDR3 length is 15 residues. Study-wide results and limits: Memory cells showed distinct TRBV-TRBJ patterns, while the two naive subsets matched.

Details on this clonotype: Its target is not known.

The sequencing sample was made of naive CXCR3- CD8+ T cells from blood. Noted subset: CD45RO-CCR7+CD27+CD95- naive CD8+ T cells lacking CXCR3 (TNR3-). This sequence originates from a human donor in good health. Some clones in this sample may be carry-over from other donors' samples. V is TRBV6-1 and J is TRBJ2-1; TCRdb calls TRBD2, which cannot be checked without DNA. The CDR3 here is CASSEVAGGYNEQFF.